Below are 31 T cell receptor beta chains sequenced from a single sample in a study of beta chain features in type 1 diabetes. As every portion of the isolated RNA was reverse transcribed, the sequencing read expressed TCRB transcripts. Some clones are missing from TCRdb's copy, which holds only in-frame ones; the method was immunoSEQ multiplex PCR. The repertoire holds about 140,000 clones, with roughly 10% as singletons. Sequencing input: central memory CD4+ T cells from blood. These receptors all come from a woman aged 40 to 55 in good health.

This clone was recorded at least ten times. This chain links TRBV6-6 with TRBJ1-6; 7 positions match TRBD1. V lost 7 bases, J lost 5 bases, and 5 bases stayed unmatched. Germline loops: CDR1 MNHNY, CDR2 SVGAGI (reference sequence). The CDR3 has 14 residues. CDR3 amino acids: CASTPGTDNSPLHF. CDR3 bases: TGTGCCAGCACCCCAGGGACAGATAATTCACCCCTCCACTTT.

J is TRBJ1-5 and V is TRBV2; 10 bases fit TRBD1. V was clipped by 4 bases and J by 7 bases; unmatched bases: 7. CDR1 SNHLY and CDR2 FYNNEI come from the germline V gene. The CDR3 is made up of 15 amino acids. The CDR3 spells CASSAMGQGNQPQHF. The CDR3 DNA reads as TGTGCCAGCAGTGCGATGGGACAGGGGAACCAGCCCCAGCATTTT.

The V call is TRBV21-1, the J call TRBJ1-2; the tabulated D call, TRBD1, remains unverified against the DNA. TRBV21-1 is a documented pseudogene. CDR3 size: 16 residues. CDR3 in DNA: TGTGCCAGCAGCAAAGTAAACAGGGGGTCCTACTATGGCTACACCTTC. This sequence encodes CASSKVNRGSYYGYTF.

This clone has only a few counts. The chain joins TRBV6-5 to TRBJ2-7, with a weak D call TRBD1 (5 bases). CDR1 and CDR2 (germline): MNHEY, SVGAGI. The CDR3 contains 14 residues. V was shortened by 5 bases and J by 0 bases, with 11 bases between the two germline ends. The CDR3, as DNA: TGTGCCAGCAGTAGGGGTAGCAGCTCCTACGAGCAGTACTTC. Translated, it gives CASSRGSSSYEQYF.

In this sample, this clone turned up a few times. The chain couples TRBV6-1 to TRBJ1-1; D possibly corresponds to TRBD1 (6 bases). V lost 6 bases and J lost 6, with 14 bases in between. In germline, CDR1 is MNHNS, CDR2 SASEGT. The CDR3 has 13 residues. CDR3 DNA: TGTGCCAGCAGCCGGGACAAGACCTCTGAAGCTTTCTTT. This sequence encodes CASSRDKTSEAFF.

This clone has a handful of counts. The chain joins TRBV11-2 to TRBJ1-5; tentatively, D is TRBD1 (6 bases). The CDR3 is 13 amino acids. Trimming cost V 5 bases and J 4 bases, with 9 bases left between them. Germline loops: CDR1 SGHAT, CDR2 FQNNGV. CDR3 protein: CASSTQGNQPQHF. The DNA of the CDR3 is TGTGCCAGCAGCACACAGGGAAATCAGCCCCAGCATTTT.

The chain carries TRBV27 and TRBJ2-5, with D perhaps matching TRBD1 (5 bases). The CDR3 is made up of 15 amino acids. V was pared by 3 bases and J by 0 bases, with 11 bases between. CDR1 MNHEY and CDR2 SMNVEV come from the germline V gene (reference sequence). CDR3 in amino acids: CASSFRAGHQETQYF. The CDR3 coding sequence is TGTGCCAGCAGTTTCAGGGCAGGACACCAAGAGACCCAGTACTTC.

This clone was detected only a few times. The chain carries TRBV19 and TRBJ1-1; no definite D call. Germline values: CDR1 LNHDA, CDR2 SQIVND (reference sequence). The CDR3 runs to 15 residues. The V end was cut by 3 bases, the J end by 1 base, with 12 bases between. The CDR3: CASSMQTIKNTEAFF. Here the CDR3 DNA reads TGTGCCAGTAGTATGCAAACAATTAAGAACACTGAAGCTTTCTTT.

This clone was counted only a few times. The chain has TRBV27 and TRBJ2-1; 8 nucleotides match TRBD1. The trim removed 3 bases at V and 0 bases at J, leaving 1 base unmatched. The CDR3 loop spans 15 amino acids. CDR1 is MNHEY and CDR2 is SMNVEV in the germline V gene (reference sequence). DNA for the CDR3: TGTGCCAGCAGTTTCGGACAGGGCTCCTACAATGAGCAGTTCTTC. Translating gives CASSFGQGSYNEQFF.

Only a few counts were recorded for this clone. J is TRBJ2-5 and V is TRBV11-2, with TRBD2 identical over 9 bases. CDR3 length: 16 amino acids. V shed 3 bases, J shed 3 bases, and the junction held 8 bases outside the gene matches. Germline loops: CDR1 SGHAT, CDR2 FQNNGV. CDR3 protein: CASSFPSGGQKETQYF. The CDR3, as DNA: TGTGCCAGCAGCTTTCCGAGCGGGGGGCAAAAAGAGACCCAGTACTTC.

V is TRBV5-4 and J is TRBJ2-5; D may be TRBD2 (6 bases). The CDR3 is made up of 13 amino acids. Deletions cut 3 bases from V and 6 bases from J, with 12 bases between. CDR1 is SGHNT, CDR2 YYREEE, per germline (reference sequence). The DNA for the CDR3 is TGTGCCAGCAGCTCTCGGGACTCTAAGACCCAGTACTTC. Its protein is CASSSRDSKTQYF.

This sequence joins TRBV7-8 and TRBJ1-3, with 8 bases identical to TRBD1. CDR3 length: 14 residues. V trimming: 8 bases; J trimming: 0 bases; junction bases outside the gene matches: 3. Germline V CDR1 and CDR2: SGHVS, FQNEAQ. This chain's CDR3 is CASGTGGSGNTIYF. DNA for the CDR3: TGTGCCAGCGGTACAGGGGGCTCTGGAAACACCATATATTTT.

This clone was picked up a small number of times. V usage is TRBV6-5 and J usage is TRBJ1-1; D uncertain. Germline CDR1 reads MNHEY; CDR2 reads SVGAGI. CDR3 length: 16 amino acids. V was clipped by 0 bases and J by 1 base, with 12 bases between them. Here the CDR3 reads CASSYSRGRGNTEAFF. CDR3 sequence (DNA): TGTGCCAGCAGTTACTCGCGAGGCCGGGGGAACACTGAAGCTTTCTTT.

The V and J genes are TRBV5-1 and TRBJ2-7; tentative D call: TRBD2 (5 bases). The CDR3 loop spans 15 amino acids. CDR1 SGHRS and CDR2 YFSETQ come from the germline V gene. The V end was cut by 3 bases, the J end by 3 bases, with 16 bases between. As DNA, the CDR3 is TGCGCCAGCAGCTACGACTCGACCGGGGACTACGAGCAGTACTTC. Protein: CASSYDSTGDYEQYF.

The genes are TRBV18 and TRBJ2-5; 8 bases agree with TRBD1. From germline, CDR1 is KGHSH and CDR2 LQKENI. J gave up 5 bases and V 3 bases, and 2 bases lay outside the gene matches. The CDR3 is 13 amino acids. The CDR3 sequence: CASSPTGAETQYF. The CDR3 region has the DNA TGTGCCAGCTCACCGACAGGGGCCGAGACCCAGTACTTC.

This clone was seen only a few times. This sequence joins TRBV6-5 and TRBJ1-2; D is perhaps TRBD1 (6 bases). V was pared by 8 bases and J by 4 bases, with 14 bases between. The germline gives CDR1 MNHEY, CDR2 SVGAGI. The length of the CDR3 is 13 residues. CDR3 nucleotide sequence: TGTGCCAGCCAAGGGACACGAGGCTATGGCTACACCTTC. It specifies CASQGTRGYGYTF.

This clone was counted at least ten times. The DNA of the CDR3 is TGCGCCAGCAGTGAAGCCAGGGGCCTCACGGATACGCAGTATTTT. Translated, it gives CASSEARGLTDTQYF. The chain carries TRBV10-1 and TRBJ2-3; a weak D match, TRBD1 (6 bases). This CDR3 is built from 15 residues. Germline lookup yields CDR1 WNHNN and CDR2 SYGVQD (reference sequence). V dropped 3 bases and J dropped 6 bases, with 16 bases sitting between them.

The chain couples TRBV5-6 to TRBJ2-2; no reliable D call. Germline V CDR1 and CDR2: SGHDT, YYEEEE. V lost 4 bases and J lost 5, with 6 bases in between. CDR3 length equals 12 residues. In DNA, the CDR3 is TGTGCCAGCAGCAGCGTAACCGGGGAGCTGTTTTTT. Protein product: CASSSVTGELFF.

The chain is built from TRBV14 and TRBJ2-3; 13 positions match TRBD2. Germline lookup yields CDR1 SGHDN and CDR2 FVKESK. The V gene end was trimmed by 5 bases and the J gene end by 4 bases; junction bases not matched to a gene: 6. This CDR3 has 16 residues. CDR3 in DNA: TGTGCCAGCAGCAAGACTAGCGGGGGGCTGGCAGATACGCAGTATTTT. As protein: CASSKTSGGLADTQYF.

This clone was detected a few times. The chain recombines TRBV2 with TRBJ2-2, with D tentatively TRBD2 (5 bases). Germline CDR1 and CDR2: SNHLY and FYNNEI. CDR3 length: 14 amino acids. With 7 bases removed from V and 7 bases from J, the gap between germline ends came to 16 bases. The CDR3 DNA reads TGTGCCAGCAAACCCGGGGTGAAGGGCGGGGAGCTGTTTTTT. Protein sequence: CASKPGVKGGELFF.

At least ten counts were recorded for this clone. V and J are TRBV28 and TRBJ1-2; D is perhaps TRBD1 (5 bases). The V end was cut by 2 bases, the J end by 4 bases, with 11 bases between. CDR1 is MDHEN and CDR2 is SYDVKM in the germline V gene. CDR3 length: 14 amino acids. The CDR3, as DNA: TGTGCCAGCAGTTTAGGAGACAGATTCTATGGCTACACCTTC. It translates to CASSLGDRFYGYTF.

The chain carries TRBV6-5 and TRBJ2-3; TRBD1 aligns across 7 bases. CDR1 is MNHEY and CDR2 is SVGAGI in the germline V gene. The CDR3 contains 14 residues. The trim removed 0 bases at V and 6 bases at J, leaving 3 bases unmatched. CDR3 coding DNA: TGTGCCAGCAGTTACTCGGGACAGAGGGATACGCAGTATTTT. Protein sequence: CASSYSGQRDTQYF.

The V call is TRBV5-4, the J call TRBJ2-1, with D uncertain. The length of the CDR3 is 13 residues. The germline CDR1 and CDR2 sequences are SGHNT and YYREEE (reference sequence). V was pared by 4 bases and J by 7 bases, with 12 bases between. The CDR3 loop is CASSPSPVNEQFF. The CDR3 coding sequence is TGTGCCAGCAGCCCCTCCCCCGTGAATGAGCAGTTCTTC.

The table lists this clone with many counts. The V and J genes are TRBV7-6 and TRBJ2-1; 7 nucleotides agree with TRBD2. This CDR3 spans 16 amino acids. V lost 4 bases to trimming and J lost 7 bases; unmatched junction nucleotides: 13. From germline, CDR1 is SGHVS and CDR2 FNYEAQ. CDR3 sequence (DNA): TGTGCCAGCAGCTCCCGGATCGGCGGGGGATTGAATGAGCAGTTCTTC. This encodes CASSSRIGGGLNEQFF.

The chain has TRBV7-8 and TRBJ2-7; the match to TRBD2 covers 9 bases. With 5 bases clipped from V and 7 bases from J, the junction kept 15 bases outside the gene matches. In germline, CDR1 is SGHVS, CDR2 FQNEAQ. There are 16 residues in the CDR3. The CDR3 region is CASSLDRGGGAGEQYF. DNA of the CDR3: TGTGCCAGCAGCCTAGACCGCGGCGGGGGGGCGGGGGAGCAGTACTTC.

This clone has a handful of counts. V usage is TRBV18 and J usage is TRBJ2-3; TRBD2 might be the D (5 bases). The CDR3 contains 13 residues. The germline V gene encodes CDR1 KGHSH and CDR2 LQKENI. The V and J ends lost 4 bases and 5 bases respectively, with 10 bases between them. As DNA, the CDR3 is TGTGCCAGCTCACTCACTGCGGGAGATACGCAGTATTTT. As protein: CASSLTAGDTQYF.

The table lists this clone with a few counts. V is TRBV5-4 and J is TRBJ2-1; 8 nucleotides line up with TRBD1. V lost 2 bases to trimming and J lost 3 bases; unmatched junction nucleotides: 4. The CDR3 runs 15 residues. From germline, CDR1 is SGHNT and CDR2 YYREEE (reference sequence). The DNA of the CDR3 is TGTGCCAGCAGCTTAAGGACAGGGAACTACAATGAGCAGTTCTTC. Amino acids: CASSLRTGNYNEQFF.

V gene TRBV10-3 combines with J gene TRBJ2-2, with 11 bases that match TRBD2. Germline V gene data show CDR1 as ENHRY and CDR2 as SYGVKD. With V trimmed by 4 bases and J by 1 base, 2 bases remained unmatched. The CDR3 extends over 16 amino acids. The chain's CDR3 is CAISVGLAVNTGELFF. The CDR3 nucleotides read TGTGCCATCAGTGTGGGACTAGCGGTGAACACCGGGGAGCTGTTTTTT.

This clone was picked up a small number of times. This chain uses TRBV11-3 with TRBJ2-1; D remains unclear. CDR1 SGHNT and CDR2 YENEEA come from the germline V gene. The CDR3 spans 16 residues. Trimming removed 2 bases from V and 3 bases from J, with 14 bases in between. CDR3 loop: CASSLCREENYNEQFF. The CDR3 DNA is TGTGCCAGCAGCTTATGCCGCGAGGAAAACTACAATGAGCAGTTCTTC.

The V and J genes are TRBV5-1 and TRBJ2-7, with D possibly TRBD1 on 7 matching bases. Germline loops: CDR1 SGHRS, CDR2 YFSETQ. Trimming left V 9 bases short and J 0 bases short, with 22 bases between. The CDR3 is 16 amino acids. Here the CDR3 reads CATSQGGPLGSYEQYF. The CDR3 nucleotides are TGCGCCACCTCCCAGGGGGGACCACTCGGCTCCTACGAGCAGTACTTC.

This clone has a handful of counts. The chain couples TRBV4-1 to TRBJ2-1; 7 bases match TRBD2. V shed 1 base, J shed 2 bases, and the junction held 8 bases outside the gene matches. The germline gives CDR1 MGHRA, CDR2 YSYEKL. The CDR3 extends over 17 amino acids. The CDR3 sequence: CASSQVDLGLAYNEQFF. Here the CDR3 DNA reads TGCGCCAGCAGCCAAGTGGATCTAGGACTAGCCTACAATGAGCAGTTCTTC.